This T cell receptor beta chain appears in the sequencing data of a study of CD8 T cells in Susac syndrome (dated 2019 in TCRdb). For the wider study: Repertoire sequencing was used to test whether CD8+ T cell activation and differentiation in Susac syndrome was antigen driven. Beyond this particular receptor, the publication reports: The number of individuals in the TCR sequencing and HLA analysis was acknowledged as relatively small.

As concerns this clonotype: What this receptor recognizes is not known. No base quality information exists; no much larger clone differs at one position.

RNA was extracted with the RNeasy kit and about 0.5 to 1 ug was reverse transcribed using random hexamers. The immunoSEQ multiplex PCR assay, which covers 54 Vbeta and 13 Jbeta segments, was used to amplify TCR beta CDR3 regions. PCR amplification bias was corrected using a synthetic template baseline for primer optimization and computational correction. Per the source publication's procedure: Reads were assigned to V, D and J genes according to IMGT and analyzed in immunoSEQ Analyzer, with only productive sequences retained. To calculate clonality, Shannon entropy was normalized by log2 of the number of productive unique sequences and then subtracted from one. Public and private clones were assessed among the 100 most prevalent clones of each patient and control. Susac-specific clones were defined as absent from healthy and MS cohorts, about 1,100 published viral clones and other ImmuneACCESS disease sequences. TCRdb trimmed the raw reads at Q25, called clones with MiXCR and kept productive beta chains. CDR3 protein sequences are deduplicated, and each keeps its most common genes and DNA. The authors' filters were not applied to this entry. Recorded for this sample are 100,000 to 150,000 distinct CDR3 sequences; around 94% of them occurred a single time. The ten most abundant clones make up around 0.087% of the sample.

Peripheral blood CD8+ and CD4+ T cells from healthy donors, Susac syndrome patients and multiple sclerosis patients were profiled using high-throughput TCR beta sequencing. Healthy donors were included as age- and sex-matched controls. CD8+ TEMRA cells were enriched by FACS, while bulk CD8+ and CD4+ T cells were purified by magnetic negative isolation. Blood was drawn into EDTA tubes, processed within 24 hours, and PBMCs were isolated by density gradient centrifugation. PBMCs intended for TCR sequencing were frozen in liquid nitrogen and were later thawed in a 37 degrees C water bath. The sorted or isolated CD4+, CD8+ and CD8+ TEMRA cells had a purity of 90% or higher. CDR1 is given as SQVTM and CDR2 as ANQGSEA, both from the germline V gene. The V and J ends are trimmed by 3 bases and 9 bases, leaving 9 bases between them. Including cysteine and phenylalanine, the CDR3 has 11 amino acids. Kept here is only the CDR3 DNA, which spans 33 bases and is read in frame from base 1.

This clonotype was sampled from a human donor in good health. The chain uses TRBV29-1 and TRBJ2-4; the D gene is possibly TRBD1, with 6 bases matching. Sequencing input: CD4+ T cells from PBMCs. The CDR3 here reads CSVETGSIQYF. The nucleotide sequence is TGCAGCGTTGAGACAGGATCCATTCAGTACTTC.